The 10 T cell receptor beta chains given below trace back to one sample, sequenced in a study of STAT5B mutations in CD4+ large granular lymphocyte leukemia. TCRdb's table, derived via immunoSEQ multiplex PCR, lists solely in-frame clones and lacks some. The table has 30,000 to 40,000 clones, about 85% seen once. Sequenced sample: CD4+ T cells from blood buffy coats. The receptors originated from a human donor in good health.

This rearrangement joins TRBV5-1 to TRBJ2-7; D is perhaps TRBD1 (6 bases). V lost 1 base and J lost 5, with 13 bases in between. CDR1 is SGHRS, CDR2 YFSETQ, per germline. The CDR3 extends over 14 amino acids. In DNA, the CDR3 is TGCGCCAGCAGCTTGTTTGGGGGCGAGGACGAGCAGTACTTC. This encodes CASSLFGGEDEQYF.

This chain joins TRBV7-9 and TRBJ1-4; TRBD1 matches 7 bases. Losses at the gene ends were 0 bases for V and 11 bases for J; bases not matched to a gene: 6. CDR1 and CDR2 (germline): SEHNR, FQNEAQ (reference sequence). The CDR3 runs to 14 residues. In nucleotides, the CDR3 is TGTGCCAGCAGCTTAGCCGGGACAGAGGGGAAACTGTTTTTT. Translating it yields CASSLAGTEGKLFF.

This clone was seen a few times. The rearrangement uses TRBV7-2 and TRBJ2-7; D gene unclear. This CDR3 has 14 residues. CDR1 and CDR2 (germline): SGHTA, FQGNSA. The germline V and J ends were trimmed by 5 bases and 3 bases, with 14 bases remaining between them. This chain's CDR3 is CASSPRTERYEQYF. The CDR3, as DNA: TGTGCCAGCAGCCCCCGAACAGAGCGCTACGAGCAGTACTTC.

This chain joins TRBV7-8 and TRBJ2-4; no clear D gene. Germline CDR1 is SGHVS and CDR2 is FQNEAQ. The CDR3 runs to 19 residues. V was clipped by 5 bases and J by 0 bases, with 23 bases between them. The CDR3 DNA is TGTGCCAGCAGCCCCCAGCTAGGTTCGGGCCGCGAAGCCAAAAACATTCAGTACTTC. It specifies CASSPQLGSGREAKNIQYF.

CDR3 sequence: CASSPGQGMETQYF. CDR3 nucleotide sequence: TGTGCCAGCTCACCGGGACAGGGAATGGAGACCCAGTACTTC. The J gene is TRBJ2-5, the V gene TRBV18, with 9 bases aligning to TRBD1. With 3 bases clipped from V and 5 bases from J, the junction kept 4 bases outside the gene matches. The CDR3 is made up of 14 amino acids. The germline V gene has CDR1 KGHSH and CDR2 LQKENI.

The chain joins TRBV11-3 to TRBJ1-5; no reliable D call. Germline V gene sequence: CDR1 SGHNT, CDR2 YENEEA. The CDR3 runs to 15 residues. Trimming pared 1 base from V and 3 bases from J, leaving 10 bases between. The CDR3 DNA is TGTGCCAGCAGCTTAGTTAACCGGCACAATCAGCCCCAGCATTTT. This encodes CASSLVNRHNQPQHF.

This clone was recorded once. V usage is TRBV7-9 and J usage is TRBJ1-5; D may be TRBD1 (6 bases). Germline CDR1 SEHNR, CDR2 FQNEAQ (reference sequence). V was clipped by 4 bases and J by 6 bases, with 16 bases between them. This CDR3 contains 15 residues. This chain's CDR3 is CASSSSGAGSQPQHF. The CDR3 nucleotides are TGTGCCAGCAGCTCCTCAGGGGCTGGGAGTCAGCCCCAGCATTTT.

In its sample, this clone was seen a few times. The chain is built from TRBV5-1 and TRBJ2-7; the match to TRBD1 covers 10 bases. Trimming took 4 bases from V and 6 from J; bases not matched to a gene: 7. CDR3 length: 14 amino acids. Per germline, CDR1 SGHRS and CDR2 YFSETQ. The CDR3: CASSLRQGAGEQYF. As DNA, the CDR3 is TGCGCCAGCAGCCTGCGACAGGGGGCGGGCGAGCAGTACTTC.

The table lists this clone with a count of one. This CDR3 is CASSLSPPGTGYNEQFF. The CDR3 nucleotides are TGTGCCAGCAGCCTATCCCCCCCCGGGACAGGTTACAATGAGCAGTTCTTC. The chain recombines TRBV7-2 with TRBJ2-1, with 8 bases that match TRBD1. Germline CDR1 reads SGHTA; CDR2 reads FQGNSA. Trimming cost V 5 bases and J 4 bases; bases outside gene matches: 13. The length of the CDR3 is 17 residues.

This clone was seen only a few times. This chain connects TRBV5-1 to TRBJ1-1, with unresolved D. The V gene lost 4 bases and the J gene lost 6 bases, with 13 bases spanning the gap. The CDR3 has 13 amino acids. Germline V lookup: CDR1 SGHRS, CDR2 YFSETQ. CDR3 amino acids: CASSPRERAEAFF. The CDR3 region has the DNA TGCGCCAGCAGCCCCCGGGAGCGCGCTGAAGCTTTCTTT.